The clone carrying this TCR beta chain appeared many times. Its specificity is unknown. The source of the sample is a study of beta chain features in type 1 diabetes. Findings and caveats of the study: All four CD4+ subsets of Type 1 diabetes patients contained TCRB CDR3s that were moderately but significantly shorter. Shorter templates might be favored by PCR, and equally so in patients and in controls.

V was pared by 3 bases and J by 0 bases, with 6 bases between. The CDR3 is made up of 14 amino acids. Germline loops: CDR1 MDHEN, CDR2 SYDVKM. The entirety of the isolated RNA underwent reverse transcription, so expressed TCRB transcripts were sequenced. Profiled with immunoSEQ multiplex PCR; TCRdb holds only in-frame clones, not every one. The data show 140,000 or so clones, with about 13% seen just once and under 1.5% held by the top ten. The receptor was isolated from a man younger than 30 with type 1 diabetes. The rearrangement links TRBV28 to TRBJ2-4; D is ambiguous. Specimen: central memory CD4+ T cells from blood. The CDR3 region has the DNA TGTGCCAGCAGTTTTAACGTAGCCAAAAACATTCAGTACTTC. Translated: CASSFNVAKNIQYF.